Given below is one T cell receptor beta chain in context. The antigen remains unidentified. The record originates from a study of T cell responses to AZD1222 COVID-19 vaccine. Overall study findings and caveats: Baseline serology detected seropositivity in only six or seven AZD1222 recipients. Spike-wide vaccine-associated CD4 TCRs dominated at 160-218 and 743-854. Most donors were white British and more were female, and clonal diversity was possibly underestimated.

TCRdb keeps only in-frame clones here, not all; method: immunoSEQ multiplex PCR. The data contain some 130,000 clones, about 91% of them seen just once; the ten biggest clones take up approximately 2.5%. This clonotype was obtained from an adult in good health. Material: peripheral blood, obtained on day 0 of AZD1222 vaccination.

CDR3 protein: CAVRGYNEQFF. Written as DNA, the CDR3 is TGTGCCGTCCGGGGATACAATGAGCAGTTCTTC. This chain uses TRBV6-5 with TRBJ2-1; perhaps TRBD2 as D (5 bases). The CDR3 length is 11 residues. Germline CDR1 MNHEY, CDR2 SVGAGI. V gave up 11 bases and J gave up 4 bases, with 9 bases separating them.